A selection of T cell receptor beta chains follows, all from one sample in a study of T-cell memory formation after mild COVID-19. TCRdb re-called the 5' RACE reads with MiXCR, one entry per CDR3 protein. The sample contains under 550,000 distinct CDR3 sequences, about 20% of which appear only once. The sequencing sample was made of PBMCs or a T cell subset sorted from them (not recorded which). The source of these receptors is a man between 18 and 35 years old who had mild COVID-19 (a few samples of this study predate the infection). Cell type and time point are not known. The CDR3 runs from the conserved cysteine through the conserved F or W. Each record gives: clone size, J gene, V gene, CDR3 protein. The size entry is marked missing in some rows and otherwise reads once, few, many or a size class.

NA TRBJ2-3 TRBV29-1 CSANRGGTDTQYF
many TRBJ1-1 TRBV6-5 CASSYLGGTEAFF
NA TRBJ1-1 TRBV10-2 CASSFIGTGVNRDTEAFF
NA TRBJ2-6 TRBV5-8 CASSLGGTAGANVLTF
few TRBJ1-2 TRBV7-3 CASSSPGSVGYTF
few TRBJ1-4 TRBV5-1 CASSPQGIKEKLFF
many TRBJ2-7 TRBV12-3/TRBV12-4 CASGTVERSSYEQYF
NA TRBJ2-5 TRBV29-1 CSVRGQRGDEETQYF
NA TRBJ2-2 TRBV24-1 CATSDWNIPGELFF
NA TRBJ1-2 TRBV7-2 CASSSNRPGKHGYTF
NA TRBJ2-5 TRBV10-3 CAISGGGRETQYF
few TRBJ2-3 TRBV6-2/TRBV6-3 CASLRTRDHTDTQYF
few TRBJ1-5 TRBV2 CASRGGQEDNQPQHF
few TRBJ2-3 TRBV5-4 CASSGGPGGTDTQYF
few TRBJ1-2 TRBV3-1 CASSQQGTVYGYTF
few TRBJ1-1 TRBV7-9 CASRPGHSNGGMNTEAFF
few TRBJ2-2 TRBV20-1 CSAQPGQGHTGELFF
many TRBJ2-7 TRBV3-1 CASSQEGGTYEQYF
few TRBJ2-1 TRBV9 CASSVDPGFYNEQFF
few TRBJ2-7 TRBV7-2 CASSLRGGSFYEQYF
NA TRBJ1-4 TRBV6-6 CASRDRGQEKLFF
NA TRBJ1-1 TRBV27 CASRLRENTEAFF
NA TRBJ2-1 TRBV6-5 CASRTSLRGGGDEQFF
NA TRBJ1-2 TRBV6-5 CASRTDRRVGNYGYTF
NA TRBJ2-5 TRBV29-1 CSVPTSGVRQETQYF
NA TRBJ2-1 TRBV21-1 CASSAPGLGRNEQFF
NA TRBJ2-3 TRBV6-4 CASSDGAGGTDTQYF
NA TRBJ1-2 TRBV6-5 CASSYSYTNYGYTF
NA TRBJ2-2 TRBV18 CAGRQSETGELFF
few TRBJ2-2 TRBV12-3/TRBV12-4 CASRPPAGGNTGELFF
NA TRBJ1-1 TRBV7-2 CASSLQKNTEAFF
NA TRBJ1-3 TRBV20-1 CSASDRTGGNTIYF
few TRBJ2-5 TRBV6-1 CASSAGGGAETQYF
few TRBJ1-1 TRBV5-6 CASSRTGKNTEAFF
few TRBJ2-5 TRBV5-1 CASSFLGQGPETQYF
many TRBJ1-3 TRBV4-1 CASSHQAGNTIYF
few TRBJ2-6 TRBV7-3 CASSPTGTNSGANVLTF
many TRBJ2-1 TRBV11-2 CASSLAGNEQFF
NA TRBJ1-4 TRBV5-6 CASAGRLNEKLFF
NA TRBJ1-1 TRBV6-6 CASSARAGPYTEAFF
NA TRBJ1-5 TRBV21-1 CASSKNQPQHF
NA TRBJ1-6 TRBV6-6 CASSRGGRSSPLHF
few TRBJ1-5 TRBV5-1 CASSPGQGAYQPQHF
NA TRBJ2-3 TRBV4-3 CASSQDAGGSADTQDF
few TRBJ1-1 TRBV7-6 CASSHGPEAFF
NA TRBJ2-3 TRBV15 CATSRIQGGDTQYF
few TRBJ1-4 TRBV4-1 CASSQVPGGPTNEKLFF
many TRBJ1-1 TRBV7-9 CASSLWAVSGFF
few TRBJ2-1 TRBV6-2/TRBV6-3 CASRYTGESDEQFF
few TRBJ1-1 TRBV4-1 CASSQDSGTNTEAFF